Given below is one TCR beta chain in context. J was trimmed by 4 bases and V by 3 bases; bases with no gene match: 6. The length of the CDR3 is 14 residues. Looked up from germline, CDR1 is SGHRS and CDR2 is YFSETQ. A second about 7 to 11 cycle PCR used barcoded and J-beta primers. TCRdb re-analysed the 5' RACE reads in MiXCR, keeping a single row per CDR3 protein. Of about 650,000 distinct CDR3 sequences in the sample, approximately 29% were seen once. This entry comes from a study of blood T cells in healthy people across ages. Aged roughly 6 to 100, donors were systemically healthy Caucasians from Russia.

The chain couples TRBV5-1 to TRBJ1-1, with 7 bases that match TRBD1. Specimen: blood. The receptor's source is a woman aged 80 or older in good health. This CDR3 is CASSWRNRGTEAFF. CDR3 nucleotide sequence: TGCGCCAGCAGCTGGCGAAACAGGGGCACTGAAGCTTTCTTT.